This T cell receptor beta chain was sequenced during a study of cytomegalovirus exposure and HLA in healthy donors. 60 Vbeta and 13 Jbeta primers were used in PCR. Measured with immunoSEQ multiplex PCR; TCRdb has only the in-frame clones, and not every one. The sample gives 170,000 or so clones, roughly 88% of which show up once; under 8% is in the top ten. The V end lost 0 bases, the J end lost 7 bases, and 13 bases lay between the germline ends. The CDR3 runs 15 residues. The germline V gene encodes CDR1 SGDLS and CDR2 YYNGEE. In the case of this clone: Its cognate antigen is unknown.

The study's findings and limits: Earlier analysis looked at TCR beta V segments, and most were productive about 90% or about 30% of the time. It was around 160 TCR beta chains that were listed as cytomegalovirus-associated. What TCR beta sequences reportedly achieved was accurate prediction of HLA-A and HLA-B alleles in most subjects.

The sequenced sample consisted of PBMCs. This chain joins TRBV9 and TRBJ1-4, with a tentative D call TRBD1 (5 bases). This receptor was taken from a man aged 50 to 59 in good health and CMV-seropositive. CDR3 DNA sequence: TGTGCCAGCAGCGTAGGTGACAGCCGAGGTGAAAAACTGTTTTTT. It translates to CASSVGDSRGEKLFF.